Listed below are T cell receptor beta chains from one sample, sequenced in a study of Ad26.COV2.S vaccination and SARS-CoV-2 variants. The table came from immunoSEQ multiplex PCR; TCRdb's copy has only in-frame clones and leaves some out. The profile covers more than 300,000 clones, with around four fifths appearing a single time and under 2.5% taken by the ten largest. The sample in question was peripheral blood, obtained in a trial of Ad26.COV2.S vaccine versus placebo. The source of these receptors is a person aged 18-65 years who received the Ad26.COV2.S COVID-19 vaccine or a placebo. The CDR3 runs from the conserved cysteine through the conserved F or W. The order of the fields is D gene, V gene, clone size, J gene, CDR3 DNA, CDR3 protein. The D gene is left open where the match is weak. The listing skips clone size in some rows; elsewhere it reads once, few, many or a size class.

D gene: TRBD2
V gene: TRBV6-5
clone size: -
J gene: TRBJ2-1
CDR3 DNA: TGTGCCAGCAGTTACATAGCGGGGGGCCCGTACAATGAGCAGTTCTTC
CDR3 protein: CASSYIAGGPYNEQFF

D gene: -
V gene: TRBV5-1
clone size: -
J gene: TRBJ2-7
CDR3 DNA: TGCGCCAGCAGCCCCGGGACTCCATACGATCTCGACGAGCAGTACTTC
CDR3 protein: CASSPGTPYDLDEQYF

D gene: -
V gene: TRBV2
clone size: once
J gene: TRBJ2-6
CDR3 DNA: TGTGCCAGCAGGGGTAATGGGGCCAACGTCCTGACTTTC
CDR3 protein: CASRGNGANVLTF

D gene: TRBD1
V gene: TRBV5-1
clone size: -
J gene: TRBJ1-2
CDR3 DNA: TGCGCCCTCAAGTGGGACAGTAGCTGGGGCTACACCTTC
CDR3 protein: CALKWDSSWGYTF

D gene: -
V gene: TRBV5-1
clone size: -
J gene: TRBJ1-2
CDR3 DNA: TGCGCCAGCAGCCTGGACCCAGCGGGGGACAACTATGGCTACACCTTC
CDR3 protein: CASSLDPAGDNYGYTF

D gene: -
V gene: TRBV3-1/TRBV3-2
clone size: once
J gene: TRBJ1-1
CDR3 DNA: TGTGCCAGCAGCCAAGGCTCCGGATGGTCGGAAGCTTTCTTT
CDR3 protein: CASSQGSGWSEAFF

D gene: TRBD1
V gene: TRBV11-3
clone size: -
J gene: TRBJ1-2
CDR3 DNA: TGTGCCAGCAGCTTAGAGTATGGCAGGGGGTTTGGAGGGGTGGTGTTCGTGTTAGGCTACACCTTC
CDR3 protein: CASSLEYGRGFGGVVFVLGYTF

D gene: TRBD1
V gene: TRBV24-1
clone size: once
J gene: TRBJ2-7
CDR3 DNA: TGTGCCACCAGTGATGGGACAGCCTACGAGCAGTACTTC
CDR3 protein: CATSDGTAYEQYF

D gene: TRBD1
V gene: TRBV29-1
clone size: -
J gene: TRBJ2-7
CDR3 DNA: TGCAGCGTAGCCGGGACAGATATCTACGAGCAGTACTTC
CDR3 protein: CSVAGTDIYEQYF

D gene: TRBD2
V gene: TRBV7-3
clone size: -
J gene: TRBJ2-1
CDR3 DNA: TGTGCCAGCAGCTCGATGACTAGCGGGGGCACGGAGCAGTTCTTC
CDR3 protein: CASSSMTSGGTEQFF

D gene: -
V gene: TRBV6-4
clone size: -
J gene: TRBJ2-7
CDR3 DNA: TGTGCCAGCAGTGGTGTGGCCTACGAGCAGTACTTC
CDR3 protein: CASSGVAYEQYF

D gene: TRBD1
V gene: TRBV9
clone size: -
J gene: TRBJ1-1
CDR3 DNA: TGTGCCAGCAACCGACAGGGCCTAACGGAAGCTTTCTTT
CDR3 protein: CASNRQGLTEAFF

D gene: TRBD1
V gene: TRBV28
clone size: -
J gene: TRBJ1-2
CDR3 DNA: TGTGCCAGCAGTTTATATGGGCGGGACAGTAACTATGGCTACACCTTC
CDR3 protein: CASSLYGRDSNYGYTF

D gene: -
V gene: TRBV18
clone size: -
J gene: TRBJ2-3
CDR3 DNA: TGTGCCAGCTCACCACCATTACAGGGAACCACAGATACGCAGTATTTT
CDR3 protein: CASSPPLQGTTDTQYF

D gene: -
V gene: TRBV2
clone size: -
J gene: TRBJ1-2
CDR3 DNA: TGTGCCAGCAGTGAAATGGACAGCTATGGCTACACCTTC
CDR3 protein: CASSEMDSYGYTF

D gene: TRBD1
V gene: TRBV19
clone size: -
J gene: TRBJ1-2
CDR3 DNA: TGTGCCAGTAGTATACGACAGGGGGAAGATGGCTACACCTTC
CDR3 protein: CASSIRQGEDGYTF

D gene: -
V gene: TRBV3-1/TRBV3-2
clone size: -
J gene: TRBJ1-1
CDR3 DNA: TGTGCCAGCAGCCAAGTACAGGGAGGGACTGAAGCTTTCTTT
CDR3 protein: CASSQVQGGTEAFF

D gene: -
V gene: TRBV14
clone size: -
J gene: TRBJ2-7
CDR3 DNA: TGTGCCAGCAGCCAAGCCGGGGCCCCCTACGAGCAGTACTTC
CDR3 protein: CASSQAGAPYEQYF

D gene: -
V gene: TRBV28
clone size: -
J gene: TRBJ2-7
CDR3 DNA: TGTGCCAGCAGAAGCCCAGGGGGGGTTTACGAGCAGTACTTC
CDR3 protein: CASRSPGGVYEQYF

D gene: TRBD2
V gene: TRBV5-1
clone size: -
J gene: TRBJ2-1
CDR3 DNA: TGCGCCAGCAGCTTGGCCGCGGGGGGGCGAGACAATGAGCAGTTCTTC
CDR3 protein: CASSLAAGGRDNEQFF

D gene: TRBD2
V gene: TRBV6-4
clone size: -
J gene: TRBJ2-2
CDR3 DNA: TGTGCCAGCAGTTCTAGCGGGGACACCGGGGAGCTGTTTTTT
CDR3 protein: CASSSSGDTGELFF

D gene: -
V gene: TRBV27
clone size: -
J gene: TRBJ2-7
CDR3 DNA: TGTGCCAGCAGCTTAGGAAACTCGGGCCTCGTCTACGAGCAGTACTTC
CDR3 protein: CASSLGNSGLVYEQYF

D gene: -
V gene: TRBV6-4
clone size: -
J gene: TRBJ1-1
CDR3 DNA: TGTGCCAGCAGTATGACAGGGAACACTGAAGCTTTCTTT
CDR3 protein: CASSMTGNTEAFF

D gene: -
V gene: TRBV12-3/TRBV12-4
clone size: -
J gene: TRBJ2-3
CDR3 DNA: TGTGCCAGCAGCGGACTGGGGGATACGCAGTATTTT
CDR3 protein: CASSGLGDTQYF

D gene: TRBD2
V gene: TRBV5-1
clone size: -
J gene: TRBJ2-7
CDR3 DNA: TGCGCCAGCAGCCCCGGGACTAGCGGCTACGGCGAGCAGTACTTC
CDR3 protein: CASSPGTSGYGEQYF

D gene: -
V gene: TRBV4-2
clone size: -
J gene: TRBJ2-5
CDR3 DNA: TGTGCCAGCAGCCCCGCCCCAGGGCAAGAGACCCAGTACTTC
CDR3 protein: CASSPAPGQETQYF

D gene: -
V gene: TRBV5-1
clone size: -
J gene: TRBJ2-2
CDR3 DNA: TGCGCCAGCAGCTTTCAGAACACCGGGGAGCTGTTTTTT
CDR3 protein: CASSFQNTGELFF

D gene: -
V gene: TRBV10-3
clone size: -
J gene: TRBJ2-1
CDR3 DNA: TGTGCCATCAGTGAGGTGGACTACCGGGGGTACAATGAGCAGTTCTTC
CDR3 protein: CAISEVDYRGYNEQFF

D gene: -
V gene: TRBV4-1
clone size: -
J gene: TRBJ1-5
CDR3 DNA: TGCGCCAGCAGCCAAGATGGACACGTGAATCAGCCCCAGCATTTT
CDR3 protein: CASSQDGHVNQPQHF

D gene: -
V gene: TRBV4-2
clone size: once
J gene: TRBJ2-7
CDR3 DNA: TGTGCCAGCAGCTACTTAAGGGACTACGAGCAGTACTTC
CDR3 protein: CASSYLRDYEQYF

D gene: -
V gene: TRBV7-3
clone size: -
J gene: TRBJ2-3
CDR3 DNA: TGTGCCAGCTCACAGGAGATGACAGATACGCAGTATTTT
CDR3 protein: CASSQEMTDTQYF

D gene: TRBD2
V gene: TRBV4-2
clone size: -
J gene: TRBJ2-3
CDR3 DNA: TGTGCCAGCAGCCAAAGGACTAGCGGGGCGAGAGATACGCAGTATTTT
CDR3 protein: CASSQRTSGARDTQYF

D gene: -
V gene: TRBV6-5
clone size: -
J gene: TRBJ2-7
CDR3 DNA: TGTGCCAGCAGTTACGGACGGATGACCTACGAGCAGTACTTC
CDR3 protein: CASSYGRMTYEQYF

D gene: -
V gene: TRBV7-2
clone size: -
J gene: TRBJ1-2
CDR3 DNA: TGTGCCAGCAGACCTACTGCCGGGACATCGCACTATGGCTACACCTTC
CDR3 protein: CASRPTAGTSHYGYTF

D gene: -
V gene: TRBV2
clone size: -
J gene: TRBJ1-5
CDR3 DNA: TGTGCCAGCAGTGAAGGACCTAGCAATCAGCCCCAGCATTTT
CDR3 protein: CASSEGPSNQPQHF